Below, one T cell receptor (beta chain) is given with its context. Its antigen is not known. PCR involved 60 Vbeta and 13 Jbeta primers. Per the original data handling: Some 80 million unique TCR beta chains, roughly 10 million shared, were counted in a later analysis. Data came from immunoSEQ multiplex PCR; TCRdb stores just in-frame clones and leaves some out. V, J and clone size were drawn from that table, and D and trimming were deduced from the DNA. Of more than 85,000 clones listed, 69% are singletons. V was clipped by 9 bases and J by 3 bases, with 10 bases between them. The CDR3 spans 12 residues. Per the germline V gene, CDR1 is SGHAT and CDR2 is FQNNGV. These data belong to a study of cytomegalovirus exposure and HLA in healthy donors. Background on the study: An earlier analysis found fewer than 140 million unique TCR beta sequences from about 190 million T cells. Study results and limitations: Analysis was performed later, and it showed HLA-associated TCR beta chains to be more clonally expanded than equally common others. In a later analysis, common viral pathogens appeared linked to several of the most significant clusters.

The rearrangement uses TRBV11-2 and TRBJ2-3; D possibly corresponds to TRBD2 (5 bases). Sequenced input: PBMCs. The sequence derives from a woman aged 70-85 years in good health and CMV-seropositive. The CDR3 coding sequence is TGTGCCAGTAGGACTGGGACAGATACGCAGTATTTT. Translated, it gives CASRTGTDTQYF.